This T cell receptor beta chain was documented in a study of cytomegalovirus exposure and HLA in healthy donors. General observations from the study: Researchers reported that a few CMV-associated chains were confirmed in vitro as CMV antigen-specific.

13 Jbeta primers and 60 Vbeta primers were used for the PCR. Authors' analysis steps: As a later analysis found, there were 78 million or so unique TCR beta chains, of which some 9.9 million were shared. Clones were read by immunoSEQ multiplex PCR, and TCRdb kept only the in-frame ones, dropping some. V, J and clone size were drawn from that table, and D and trimming were deduced from the DNA. There are some 170,000 clones in the sample; roughly 79% occur only once, and roughly 1.2% lies in the top ten. This CDR3 has 15 residues. V lost 2 bases and J lost 0; bases outside the gene matches: 3. The V gene's germline CDR1 is LGHNA and CDR2 YSLEER. This clone was seen a few times. Its antigen is currently unknown.

This clonotype was obtained from a woman aged 50 to 60 in good health and CMV-seronegative. Sequenced material: PBMCs. The gene calls are TRBV4-3 and TRBJ1-1; 7 bases align to TRBD1. CDR3 amino acids: CASSQRGQMNTEAFF. DNA of the CDR3: TGCGCCAGCAGCCAAAGGGGACAGATGAACACTGAAGCTTTCTTT.